This T cell receptor (beta chain) emerged from a study of follicular helper T cells after annual influenza vaccination. CDR1 and CDR2 from the germline V gene are SGHTA and FQGNSA. Trimming stripped 1 base from V and 0 bases from J, with 9 bases between. The CDR3 sequence is 15 residues long. The data were produced by immunoSEQ multiplex PCR, yet TCRdb's version contains in-frame clones alone and is incomplete. The sample lists some 9,600 clones; roughly 80% were seen once. Time point of the sample: 2015-2016 season, 7 days after influenza vaccination. The receptor was isolated from an adult who received the influenza vaccine. The sample consisted of CXCR5+ CD38- circulating T follicular helper cells from blood, taken 7 days after influenza vaccination. The subset was: circulating Tfh, non-naive CD4+CXCR5+PD-1+ (ICOS+CD38+ or ICOS-CD38-). The chain uses TRBV7-2 and TRBJ1-1; unclear D gene. The CDR3 reads CASSLDTGLNTEAFF. The CDR3 nucleotides are TGTGCCAGCAGCTTAGATACCGGGTTGAACACTGAAGCTTTCTTT.